This T cell receptor beta chain was captured in a study of blood T cell repertoires in COVID-19. Study as a whole: Specimens from acute and convalescent COVID-19 originated in the United States, Italy and Spain. T cells, B-cell-depleted T cells, or PBMCs supplied cDNA or gDNA.

Patients of the Seattle cohort, enrolled during active infection, were followed longitudinally. In the authors' workflow: The authors estimated nucleated cell counts from reference gene primer amplification. Libraries were prepared by immunoSEQ multiplex PCR; TCRdb keeps only in-frame clonotypes and omits some of them. Clonal size and the V and J genes are those of that table, whereas D and trimming came from the DNA. This table holds 250,000 to 350,000 clones, around 84% found once. The specimen sequenced was peripheral blood. This clonotype was sampled from a human donor with COVID-19, enrolled during active disease. The donor label of this sample is uncertain.

CDR3 sequence (DNA): TGTGCCACGCAGGGAAGGTTACCTAGCACAGATACGCAGTATTTT. Its protein is CATQGRLPSTDTQYF. The chain has TRBV24-1 and TRBJ2-3; tentatively, D is TRBD1 (5 bases). The CDR3 runs 15 residues. Germline V gives CDR1 KGHDR, CDR2 SFDVKD. Trimming took off 10 bases at V and 0 bases at J, with 16 bases between the two ends.